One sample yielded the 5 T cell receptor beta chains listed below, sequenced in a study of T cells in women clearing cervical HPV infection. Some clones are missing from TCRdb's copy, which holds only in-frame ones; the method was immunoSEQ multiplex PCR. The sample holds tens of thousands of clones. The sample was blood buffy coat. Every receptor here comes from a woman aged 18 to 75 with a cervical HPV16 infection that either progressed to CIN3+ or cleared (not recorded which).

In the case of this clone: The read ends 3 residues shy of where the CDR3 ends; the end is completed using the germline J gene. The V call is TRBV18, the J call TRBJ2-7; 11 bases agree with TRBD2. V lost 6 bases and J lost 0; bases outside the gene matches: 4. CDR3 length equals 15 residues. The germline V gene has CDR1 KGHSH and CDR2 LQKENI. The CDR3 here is CASSQLAGASYEQYF. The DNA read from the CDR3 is TGTGCCAGCTCTCAACTAGCGGGGGCCTCCTACGAG.

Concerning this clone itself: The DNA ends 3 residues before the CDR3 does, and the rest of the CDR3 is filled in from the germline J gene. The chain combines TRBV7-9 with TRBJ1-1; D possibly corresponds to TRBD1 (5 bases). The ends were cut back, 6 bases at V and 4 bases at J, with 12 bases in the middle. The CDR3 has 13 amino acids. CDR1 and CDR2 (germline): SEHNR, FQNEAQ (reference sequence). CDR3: CASSNTGGTEAFF. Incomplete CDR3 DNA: TGTGCCAGCAGTAACACGGGGGGCACTGAA.

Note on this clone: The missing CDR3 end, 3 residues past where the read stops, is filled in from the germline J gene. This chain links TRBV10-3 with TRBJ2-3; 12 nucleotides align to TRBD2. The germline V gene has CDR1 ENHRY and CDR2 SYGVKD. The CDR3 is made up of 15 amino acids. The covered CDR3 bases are TGTGCCATCAGTGAGTCCGCTAGCGGGGGGGAGACG. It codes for CAISESASGGET. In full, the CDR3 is CAISESASGGETQYF.

The DNA read from the CDR3 is TGTGCCAGCAGCGCCATGACAGGGCCCTACGGGGAG. Translated, it gives CASSAMTGPYGE. The whole CDR3 region reads CASSAMTGPYGELFF. This rearrangement joins TRBV11-3 to TRBJ2-2; 7 nucleotides match TRBD1. From the germline J gene comes the end of the CDR3, since the read stops 3 residues before it. Trimming took 5 bases from V and 7 from J; bases not matched to a gene: 10. CDR1 SGHNT and CDR2 YENEEA come from the germline V gene. The CDR3 is 15 residues long.

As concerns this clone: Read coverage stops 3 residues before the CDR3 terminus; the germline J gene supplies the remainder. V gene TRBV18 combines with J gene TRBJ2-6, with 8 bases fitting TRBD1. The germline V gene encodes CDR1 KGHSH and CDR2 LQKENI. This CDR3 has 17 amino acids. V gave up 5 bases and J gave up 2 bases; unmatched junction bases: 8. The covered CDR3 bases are TGTGCCAGCTCATTCGGACAGGGTGGGACTGGGGCCAACGTC. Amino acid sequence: CASSFGQGGTGANV. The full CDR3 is CASSFGQGGTGANVLTF.